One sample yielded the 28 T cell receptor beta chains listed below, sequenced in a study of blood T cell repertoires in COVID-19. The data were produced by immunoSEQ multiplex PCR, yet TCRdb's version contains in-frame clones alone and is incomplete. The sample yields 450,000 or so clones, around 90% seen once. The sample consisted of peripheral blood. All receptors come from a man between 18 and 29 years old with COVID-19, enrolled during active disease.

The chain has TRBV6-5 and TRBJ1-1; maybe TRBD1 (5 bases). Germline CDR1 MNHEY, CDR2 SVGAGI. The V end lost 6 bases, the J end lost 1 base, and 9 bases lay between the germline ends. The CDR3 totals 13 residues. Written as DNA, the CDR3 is TGTGCCAGCAGGGACACAGGGAACACTGAAGCTTTCTTT. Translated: CASRDTGNTEAFF.

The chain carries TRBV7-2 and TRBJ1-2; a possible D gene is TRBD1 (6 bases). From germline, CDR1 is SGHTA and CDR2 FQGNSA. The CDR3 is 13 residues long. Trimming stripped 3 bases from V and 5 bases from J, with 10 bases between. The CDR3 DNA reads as TGTGCCAGCAGCTTGACAGGATCATATGGCTACACCTTC. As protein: CASSLTGSYGYTF. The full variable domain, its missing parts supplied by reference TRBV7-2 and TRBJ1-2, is GAGVSQSPSNKVTEKGKDVELRCDPISGHTALYWYRQSLGQGLEFLIYFQGNSAPDKSGLPSDRFSAERTGGSVSTLTIQRTQQEDSAVYLCASSLTGSYGYTFGSGTRLTVV.

CDR3: CASSVSGVSYNEQFF. CDR3 DNA sequence: TGTGCCAGCAGCGTTTCAGGGGTCTCCTACAATGAGCAGTTCTTC. The V call is TRBV9, the J call TRBJ2-1; perhaps TRBD1 as D (6 bases). This CDR3 contains 15 residues. The germline V and J ends were trimmed by 2 bases and 0 bases, with 9 bases remaining between them. CDR1 is SGDLS and CDR2 is YYNGEE in the germline V gene. Combining the CDR3 with reference TRBV9 and TRBJ2-1 gives the whole variable domain DSGVTQTPKHLITATGQRVTLRCSPRSGDLSVYWYQQSLDQGLQFLIQYYNGEERAKGNILERFSAQQFPDLHSELNLSSLELGDSALYFCASSVSGVSYNEQFFGPGTRLTVL.

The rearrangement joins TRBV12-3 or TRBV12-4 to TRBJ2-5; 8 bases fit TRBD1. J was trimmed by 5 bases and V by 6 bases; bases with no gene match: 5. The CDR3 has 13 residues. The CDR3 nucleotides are TGTGCCAGCAGATCACCAGGGGGCGAGACCCAGTACTTC. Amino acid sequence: CASRSPGGETQYF.

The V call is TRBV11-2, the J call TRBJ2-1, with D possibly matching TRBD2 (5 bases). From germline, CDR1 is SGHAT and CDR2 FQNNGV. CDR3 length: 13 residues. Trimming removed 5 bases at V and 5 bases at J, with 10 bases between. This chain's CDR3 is CASSNTRNNEQFF. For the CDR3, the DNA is TGTGCCAGCAGCAATACTAGAAACAATGAGCAGTTCTTC.

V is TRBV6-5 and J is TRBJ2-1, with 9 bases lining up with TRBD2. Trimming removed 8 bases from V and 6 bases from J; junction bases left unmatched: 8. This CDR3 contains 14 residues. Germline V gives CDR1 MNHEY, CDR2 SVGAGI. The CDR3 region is CASQGRTSVNEQFF. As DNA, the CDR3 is TGTGCCAGCCAAGGAAGGACTAGCGTCAATGAGCAGTTCTTC.

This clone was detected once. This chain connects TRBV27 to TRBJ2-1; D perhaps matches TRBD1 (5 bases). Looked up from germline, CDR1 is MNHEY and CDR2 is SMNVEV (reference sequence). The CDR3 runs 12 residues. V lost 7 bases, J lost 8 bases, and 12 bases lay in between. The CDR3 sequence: CASMSRVHEQFF. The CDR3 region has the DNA TGTGCCAGCATGAGCAGGGTTCATGAGCAGTTCTTC.

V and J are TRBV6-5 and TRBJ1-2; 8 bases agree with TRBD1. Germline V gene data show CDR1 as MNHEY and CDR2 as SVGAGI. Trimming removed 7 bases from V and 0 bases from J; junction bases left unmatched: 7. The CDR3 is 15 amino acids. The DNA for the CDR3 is TGTGCCAGCACTCGACAGGGGCTGTCTAACTATGGCTACACCTTC. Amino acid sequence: CASTRQGLSNYGYTF.

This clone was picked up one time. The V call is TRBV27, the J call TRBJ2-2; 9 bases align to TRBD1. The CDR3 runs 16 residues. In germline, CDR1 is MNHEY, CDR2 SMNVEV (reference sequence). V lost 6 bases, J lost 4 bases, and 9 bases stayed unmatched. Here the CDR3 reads CASSLSTGGVTGELFF. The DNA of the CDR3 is TGTGCCAGCAGCCTCTCGACAGGGGGGGTCACCGGGGAGCTGTTTTTT.

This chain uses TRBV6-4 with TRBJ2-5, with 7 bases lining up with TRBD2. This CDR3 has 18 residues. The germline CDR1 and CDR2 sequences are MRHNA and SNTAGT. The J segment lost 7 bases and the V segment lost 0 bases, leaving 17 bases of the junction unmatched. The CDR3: CASSDSPPIWEGLGTQYF. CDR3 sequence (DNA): TGTGCCAGCAGTGACTCCCCCCCTATTTGGGAGGGCCTGGGGACCCAGTACTTC.

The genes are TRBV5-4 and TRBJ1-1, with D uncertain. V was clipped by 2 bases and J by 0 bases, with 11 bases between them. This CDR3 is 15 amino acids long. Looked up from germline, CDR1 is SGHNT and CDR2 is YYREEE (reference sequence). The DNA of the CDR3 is TGTGCCAGCAGCTTTTCAAAACAAATGAACACTGAAGCTTTCTTT. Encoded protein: CASSFSKQMNTEAFF.

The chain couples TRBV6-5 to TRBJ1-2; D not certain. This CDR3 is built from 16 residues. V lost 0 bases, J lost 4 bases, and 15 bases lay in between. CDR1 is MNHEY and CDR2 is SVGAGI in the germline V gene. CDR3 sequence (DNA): TGTGCCAGCAGTTACTCTTTGAGGGAAGTCTTCTATGGCTACACCTTC. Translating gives CASSYSLREVFYGYTF.

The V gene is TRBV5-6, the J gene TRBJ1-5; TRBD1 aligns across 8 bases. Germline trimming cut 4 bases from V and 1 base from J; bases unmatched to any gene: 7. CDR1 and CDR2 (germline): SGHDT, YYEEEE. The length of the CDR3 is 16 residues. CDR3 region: CASSHRGARSNQPQHF. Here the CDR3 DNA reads TGTGCCAGCAGCCACAGGGGGGCCCGGAGCAATCAGCCCCAGCATTTT.

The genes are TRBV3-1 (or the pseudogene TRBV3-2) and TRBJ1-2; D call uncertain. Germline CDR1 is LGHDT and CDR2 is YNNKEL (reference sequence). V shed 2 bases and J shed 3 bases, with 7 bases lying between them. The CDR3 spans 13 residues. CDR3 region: CASSQSLYYGYTF. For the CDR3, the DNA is TGTGCCAGCAGCCAATCTCTATACTATGGCTACACCTTC.

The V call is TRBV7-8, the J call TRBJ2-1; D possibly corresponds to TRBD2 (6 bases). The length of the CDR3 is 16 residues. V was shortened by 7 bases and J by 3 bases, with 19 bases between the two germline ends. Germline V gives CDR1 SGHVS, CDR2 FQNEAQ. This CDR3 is CASTLRRTTVYNEQFF. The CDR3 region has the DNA TGTGCCAGCACGCTGCGAAGGACTACGGTCTACAATGAGCAGTTCTTC.

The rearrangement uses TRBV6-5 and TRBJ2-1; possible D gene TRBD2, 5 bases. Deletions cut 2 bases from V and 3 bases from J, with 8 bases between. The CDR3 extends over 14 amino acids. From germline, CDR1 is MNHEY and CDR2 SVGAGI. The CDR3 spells CASSYRDNYNEQFF. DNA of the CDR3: TGTGCCAGCAGTTACCGGGATAACTACAATGAGCAGTTCTTC.

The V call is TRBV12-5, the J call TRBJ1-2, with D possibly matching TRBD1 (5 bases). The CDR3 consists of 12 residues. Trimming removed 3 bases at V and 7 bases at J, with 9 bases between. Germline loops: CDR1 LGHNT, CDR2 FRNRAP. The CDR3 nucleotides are TGTGCTAGTGGTTTTGACAGACGTGGCTACACCTTC. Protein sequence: CASGFDRRGYTF.

The DNA for the CDR3 is TGCGCCAGCAGGCCGACTAGCGGGAGAAAAGGGGAGCAGTACTTC. Its protein product is CASRPTSGRKGEQYF. J is TRBJ2-7 and V is TRBV10-2, with TRBD2 identical over 12 bases. This CDR3 contains 15 residues. V lost 6 bases, J lost 7 bases, and 10 bases stayed unmatched. Germline V gene data show CDR1 as WSHSY and CDR2 as SAAADI.

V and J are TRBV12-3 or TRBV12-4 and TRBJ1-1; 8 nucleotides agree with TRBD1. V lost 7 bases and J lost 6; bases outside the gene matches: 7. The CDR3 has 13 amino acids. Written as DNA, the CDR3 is TGTGCCAGCAAAACCCAGGGGGCGTCTGAAGCTTTCTTT. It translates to CASKTQGASEAFF.

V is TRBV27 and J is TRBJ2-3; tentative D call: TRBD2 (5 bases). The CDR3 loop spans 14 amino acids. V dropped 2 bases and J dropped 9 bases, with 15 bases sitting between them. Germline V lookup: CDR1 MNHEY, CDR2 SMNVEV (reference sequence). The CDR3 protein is CASSLPGVMPTQYF. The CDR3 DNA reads TGTGCCAGCAGTTTACCCGGGGTTATGCCCACGCAGTATTTT.

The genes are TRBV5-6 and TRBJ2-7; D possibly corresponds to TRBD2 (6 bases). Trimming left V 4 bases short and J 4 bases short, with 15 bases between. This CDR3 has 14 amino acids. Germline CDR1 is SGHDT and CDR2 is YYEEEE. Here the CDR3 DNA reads TGTGCCAGCAGCCCGCGCGGGGCGCGGTACGAGCAGTACTTC. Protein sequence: CASSPRGARYEQYF. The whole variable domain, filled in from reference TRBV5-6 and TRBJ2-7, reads DAGVTQSPTHLIKTRGQQVTLRCSPKSGHDTVSWYQQALGQGPQFIFQYYEEEERQRGNFPDRFSGHQFPNYSSELNVNALLLGDSALYLCASSPRGARYEQYFGPGTRLTVT.

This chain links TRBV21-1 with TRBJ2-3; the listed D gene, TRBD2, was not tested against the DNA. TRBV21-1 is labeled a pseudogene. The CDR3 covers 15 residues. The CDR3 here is CASSKAGGGTDTQYF. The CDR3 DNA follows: TGTGCCAGCAGCAAAGCGGGGGGAGGCACAGATACGCAGTATTTT.

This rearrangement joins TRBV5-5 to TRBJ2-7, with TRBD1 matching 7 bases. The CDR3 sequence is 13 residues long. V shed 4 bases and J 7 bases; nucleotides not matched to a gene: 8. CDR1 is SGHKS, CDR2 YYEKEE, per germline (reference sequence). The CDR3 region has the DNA TGTGCCAGCAGCCCGGGGACAGAGGGGGAGCAGTACTTC. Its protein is CASSPGTEGEQYF.

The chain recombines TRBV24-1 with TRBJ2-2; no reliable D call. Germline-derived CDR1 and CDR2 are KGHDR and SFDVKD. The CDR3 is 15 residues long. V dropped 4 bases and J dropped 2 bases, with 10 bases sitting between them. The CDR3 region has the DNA TGTGCCACCAGTGACGCCCAGGATAACACCGGGGAGCTGTTTTTT. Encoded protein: CATSDAQDNTGELFF.

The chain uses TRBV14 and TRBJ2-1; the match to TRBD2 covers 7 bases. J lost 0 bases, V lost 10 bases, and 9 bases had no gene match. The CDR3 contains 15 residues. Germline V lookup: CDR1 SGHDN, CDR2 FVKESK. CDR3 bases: TGTGCCACCGCGACTGCTAGCGGCTCCTACAATGAGCAGTTCTTC. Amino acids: CATATASGSYNEQFF.

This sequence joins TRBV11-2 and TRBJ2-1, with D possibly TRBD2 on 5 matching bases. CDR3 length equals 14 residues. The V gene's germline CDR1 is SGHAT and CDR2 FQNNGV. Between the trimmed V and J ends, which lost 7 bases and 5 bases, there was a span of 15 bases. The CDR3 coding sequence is TGTGCCAGCAACGCCGCGGGCCGGAACAATGAGCAGTTCTTC. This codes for CASNAAGRNNEQFF.

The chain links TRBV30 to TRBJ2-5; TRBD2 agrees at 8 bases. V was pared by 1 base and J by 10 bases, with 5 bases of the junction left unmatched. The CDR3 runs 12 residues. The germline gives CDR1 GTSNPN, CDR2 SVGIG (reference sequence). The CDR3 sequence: CAWSETSVLQYF. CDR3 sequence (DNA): TGTGCCTGGAGTGAGACTAGCGTTCTCCAGTACTTC.

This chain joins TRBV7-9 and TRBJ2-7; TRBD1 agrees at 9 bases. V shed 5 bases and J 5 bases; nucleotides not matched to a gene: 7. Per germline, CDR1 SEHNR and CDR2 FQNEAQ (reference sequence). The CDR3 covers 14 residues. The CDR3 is CASSLRDRANEQYF. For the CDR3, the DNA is TGTGCCAGCAGCCTCCGGGACAGGGCGAACGAGCAGTACTTC.